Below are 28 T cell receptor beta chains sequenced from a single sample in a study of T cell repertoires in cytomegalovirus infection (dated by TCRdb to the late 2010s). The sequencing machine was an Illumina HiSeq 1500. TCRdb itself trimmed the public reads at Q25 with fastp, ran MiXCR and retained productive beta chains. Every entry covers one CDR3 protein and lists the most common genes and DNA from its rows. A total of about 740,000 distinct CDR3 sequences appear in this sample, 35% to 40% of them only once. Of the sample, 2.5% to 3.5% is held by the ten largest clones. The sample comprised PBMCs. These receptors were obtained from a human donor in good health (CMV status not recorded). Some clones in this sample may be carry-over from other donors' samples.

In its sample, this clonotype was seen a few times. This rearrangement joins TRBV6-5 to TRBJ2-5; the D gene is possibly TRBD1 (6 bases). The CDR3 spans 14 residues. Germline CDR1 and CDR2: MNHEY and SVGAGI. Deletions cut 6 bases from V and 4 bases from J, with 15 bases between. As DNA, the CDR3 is TGTGCCAGCAGGCACCGAGGACAGAGAGAGACCCAGTACTTC. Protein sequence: CASRHRGQRETQYF.

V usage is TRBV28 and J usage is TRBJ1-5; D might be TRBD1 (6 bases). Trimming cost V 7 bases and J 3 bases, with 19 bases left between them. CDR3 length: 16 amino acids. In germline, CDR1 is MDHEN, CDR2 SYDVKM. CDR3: CASTSVGGRNNQPQHF. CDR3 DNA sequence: TGTGCCAGCACCTCGGTCGGGGGGCGAAACAATCAGCCCCAGCATTTT.

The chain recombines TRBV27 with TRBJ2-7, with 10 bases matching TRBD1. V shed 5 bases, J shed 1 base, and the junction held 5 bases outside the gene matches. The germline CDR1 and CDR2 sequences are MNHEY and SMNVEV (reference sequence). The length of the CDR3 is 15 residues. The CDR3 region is CASSTRDRGSYEQYF. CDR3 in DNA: TGTGCCAGCAGTACCCGGGACAGGGGATCCTACGAGCAGTACTTC.

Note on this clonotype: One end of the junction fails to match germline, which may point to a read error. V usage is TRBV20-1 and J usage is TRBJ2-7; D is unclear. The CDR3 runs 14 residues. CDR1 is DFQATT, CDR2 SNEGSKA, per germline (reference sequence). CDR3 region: CSAVDRVETYEQYF. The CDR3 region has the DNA TGCAGTGCTGTAGACCGGGTCGAGACCTACGAGCAGTATTTC.

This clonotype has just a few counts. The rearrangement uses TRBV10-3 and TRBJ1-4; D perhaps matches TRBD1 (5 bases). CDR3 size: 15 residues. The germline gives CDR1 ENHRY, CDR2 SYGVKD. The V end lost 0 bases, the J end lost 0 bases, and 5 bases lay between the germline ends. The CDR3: CAISESTATNEKLFF. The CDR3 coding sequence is TGTGCCATCAGTGAGTCGACAGCAACTAATGAAAAACTGTTTTTT.

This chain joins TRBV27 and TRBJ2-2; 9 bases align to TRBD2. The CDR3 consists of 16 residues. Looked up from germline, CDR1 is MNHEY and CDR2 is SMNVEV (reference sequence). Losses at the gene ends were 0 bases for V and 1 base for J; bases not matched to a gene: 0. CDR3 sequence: CASSLSTSGNTGELFF. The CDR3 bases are TGTGCCAGCAGTTTATCGACTAGCGGGAACACCGGGGAGCTGTTTTTT.

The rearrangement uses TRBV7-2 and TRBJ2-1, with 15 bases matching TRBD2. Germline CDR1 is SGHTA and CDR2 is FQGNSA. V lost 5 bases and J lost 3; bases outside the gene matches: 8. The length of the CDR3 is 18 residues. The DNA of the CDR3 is TGTGCCAGCAGCCCCCCGGGACTAGCGGGAGGTCTCTACAATGAGCAGTTCTTC. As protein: CASSPPGLAGGLYNEQFF.

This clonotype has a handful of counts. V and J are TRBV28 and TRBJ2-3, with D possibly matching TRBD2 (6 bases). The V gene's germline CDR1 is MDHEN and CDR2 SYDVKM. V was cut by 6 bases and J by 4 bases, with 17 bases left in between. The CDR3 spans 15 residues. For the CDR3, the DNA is TGTGCCAGCAGGGGACCCGGGAGTGGGTCAGATACGCAGTATTTT. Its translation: CASRGPGSGSDTQYF.

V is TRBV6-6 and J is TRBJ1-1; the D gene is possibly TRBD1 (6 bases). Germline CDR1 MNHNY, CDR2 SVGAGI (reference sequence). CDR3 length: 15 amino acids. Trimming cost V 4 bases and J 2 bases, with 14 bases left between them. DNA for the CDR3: TGTGCCAGCAGTTTTTTACTGACAGGAAACACTGAAGCTTTCTTT. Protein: CASSFLLTGNTEAFF.

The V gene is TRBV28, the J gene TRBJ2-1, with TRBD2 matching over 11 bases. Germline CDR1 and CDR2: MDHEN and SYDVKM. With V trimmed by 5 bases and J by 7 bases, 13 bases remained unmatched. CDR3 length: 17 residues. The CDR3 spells CASSPTLGTSGRNEQFF. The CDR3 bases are TGTGCCAGCAGTCCAACCCTCGGGACTAGCGGCCGAAATGAGCAGTTCTTC.

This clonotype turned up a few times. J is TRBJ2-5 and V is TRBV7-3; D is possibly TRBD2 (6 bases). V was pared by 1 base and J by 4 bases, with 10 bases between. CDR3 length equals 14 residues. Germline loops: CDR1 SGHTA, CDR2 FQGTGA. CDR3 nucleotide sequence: TGTGCCAGCAGCTTAAATGGGGGGAGAGAGACCCAGTACTTC. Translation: CASSLNGGRETQYF.

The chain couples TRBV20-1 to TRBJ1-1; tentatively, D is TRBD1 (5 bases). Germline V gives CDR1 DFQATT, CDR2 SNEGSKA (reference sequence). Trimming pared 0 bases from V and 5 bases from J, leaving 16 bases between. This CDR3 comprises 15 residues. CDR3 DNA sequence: TGCAGTGCTAGAGATTGGGGGGGTAGGAAGACTGAAGCTTTCTTT. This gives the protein CSARDWGGRKTEAFF.

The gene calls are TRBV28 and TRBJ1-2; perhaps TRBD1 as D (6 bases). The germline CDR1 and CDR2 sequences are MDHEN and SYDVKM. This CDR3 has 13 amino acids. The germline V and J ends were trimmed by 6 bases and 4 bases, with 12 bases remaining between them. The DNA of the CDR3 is TGTGCCAGCAGAGAAGACAGGAGCTATGGCTACACCTTC. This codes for CASREDRSYGYTF.

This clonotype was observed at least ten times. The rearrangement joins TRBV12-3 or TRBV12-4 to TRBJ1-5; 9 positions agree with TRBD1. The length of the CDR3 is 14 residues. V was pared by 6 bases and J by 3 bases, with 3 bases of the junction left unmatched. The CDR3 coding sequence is TGTGCCAGCAGGCGGACAGGGGCCAATCAGCCCCAGCATTTT. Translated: CASRRTGANQPQHF.

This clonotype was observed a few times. CDR3 in DNA: TGCAGTGCCGGACGGGATTCAGGGGCCTATAATTCACCCCTCCACTTT. It translates to CSAGRDSGAYNSPLHF. The rearrangement joins TRBV20-1 to TRBJ1-6; the D gene is possibly TRBD1 (6 bases). The CDR3 runs 16 residues. The germline V gene has CDR1 DFQATT and CDR2 SNEGSKA (reference sequence). V was pared by 6 bases and J by 2 bases, with 17 bases between.

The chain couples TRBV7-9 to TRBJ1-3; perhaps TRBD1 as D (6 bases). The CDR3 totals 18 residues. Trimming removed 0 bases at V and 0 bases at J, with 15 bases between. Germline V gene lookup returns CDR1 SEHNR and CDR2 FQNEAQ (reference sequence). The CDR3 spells CASSLAMLLGASGNTIYF. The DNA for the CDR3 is TGTGCCAGCAGCTTAGCGATGCTTTTGGGGGCCTCTGGAAACACCATATATTTT.

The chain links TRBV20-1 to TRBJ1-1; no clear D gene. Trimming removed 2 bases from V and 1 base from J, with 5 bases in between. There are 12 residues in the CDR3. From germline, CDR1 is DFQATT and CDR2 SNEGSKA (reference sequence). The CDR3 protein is CSARSGNTEAFF. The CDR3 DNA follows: TGCAGTGCTAGATCGGGGAACACTGAAGCTTTCTTT.

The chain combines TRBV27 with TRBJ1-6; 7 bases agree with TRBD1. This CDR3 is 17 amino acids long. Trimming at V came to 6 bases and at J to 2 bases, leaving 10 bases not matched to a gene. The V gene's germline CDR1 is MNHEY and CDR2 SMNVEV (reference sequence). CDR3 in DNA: TGTGCCAGCAGGCTTTACAGGGGTCGAACCTATAATTCACCCCTCCACTTT. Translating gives CASRLYRGRTYNSPLHF.

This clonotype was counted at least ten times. The CDR3 loop is CASSARGRRQADEQFF. The CDR3 coding sequence is TGTGCCAGCAGCGCCCGCGGGCGGCGCCAGGCCGATGAGCAGTTCTTC. This sequence joins TRBV7-2 and TRBJ2-1; tentatively, D is TRBD2 (5 bases). V dropped 5 bases and J dropped 8 bases, with 22 bases sitting between them. The CDR3 has 16 residues. Germline V gene data show CDR1 as SGHTA and CDR2 as FQGNSA. Full variable domain (outside the CDR3, taken from reference TRBV7-2 and TRBJ2-1): GAGVSQSPSNKVTEKGKDVELRCDPISGHTALYWYRQSLGQGLEFLIYFQGNSAPDKSGLPSDRFSAERTGGSVSTLTIQRTQQEDSAVYLCASSARGRRQADEQFFGPGTRLTVL.

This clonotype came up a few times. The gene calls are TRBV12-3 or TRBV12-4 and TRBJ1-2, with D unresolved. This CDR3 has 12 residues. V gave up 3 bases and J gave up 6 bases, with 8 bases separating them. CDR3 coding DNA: TGTGCCAGCAGTTTCCACGGAGATGGCTACACCTTC. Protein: CASSFHGDGYTF.

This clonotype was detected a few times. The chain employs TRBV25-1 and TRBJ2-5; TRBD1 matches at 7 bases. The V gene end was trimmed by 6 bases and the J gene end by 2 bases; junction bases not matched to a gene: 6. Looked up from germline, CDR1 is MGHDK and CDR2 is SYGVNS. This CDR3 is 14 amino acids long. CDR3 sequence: CASSQPRGQETQYF. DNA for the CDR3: TGTGCCAGCAGCCAACCCAGGGGGCAAGAGACCCAGTACTTC.

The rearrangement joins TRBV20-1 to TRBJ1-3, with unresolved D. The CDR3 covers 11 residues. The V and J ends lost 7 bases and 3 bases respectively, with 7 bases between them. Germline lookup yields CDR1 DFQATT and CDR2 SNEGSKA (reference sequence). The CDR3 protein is CSVPYGNTIYF. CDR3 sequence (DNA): TGCAGTGTTCCCTATGGAAACACCATATATTTT.

CDR3 in amino acids: CASSPPPNPAVEQYF. In DNA form, the CDR3 reads TGTGCCAGTAGTCCCCCTCCGAACCCGGCCGTCGAGCAGTACTTC. The chain is built from TRBV19 and TRBJ2-7; D unclear. The length of the CDR3 is 15 residues. Trimming removed 5 bases at V and 6 bases at J, with 20 bases between. Germline V CDR1 and CDR2: LNHDA, SQIVND (reference sequence).

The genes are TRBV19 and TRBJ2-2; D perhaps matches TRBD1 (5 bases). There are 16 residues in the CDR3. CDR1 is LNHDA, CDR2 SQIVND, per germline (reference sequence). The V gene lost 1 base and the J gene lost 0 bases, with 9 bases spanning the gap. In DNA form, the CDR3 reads TGTGCCAGTAGTATAGTGGGGCAGGCGAACACCGGGGAGCTGTTTTTT. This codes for CASSIVGQANTGELFF. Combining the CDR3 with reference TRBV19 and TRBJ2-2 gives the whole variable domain DGGITQSPKYLFRKEGQNVTLSCEQNLNHDAMYWYRQDPGQGLRLIYYSQIVNDFQKGDIAEGYSVSREKKESFPLTVTSAQKNPTAFYLCASSIVGQANTGELFFGEGSRLTVL.

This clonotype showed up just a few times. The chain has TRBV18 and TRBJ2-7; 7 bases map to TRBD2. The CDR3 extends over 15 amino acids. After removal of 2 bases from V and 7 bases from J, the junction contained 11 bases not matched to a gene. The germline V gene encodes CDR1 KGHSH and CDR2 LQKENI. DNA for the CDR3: TGTGCCAGCTCACCAGGGAGGGAAATAGTACGGGAGCAGTACTTC. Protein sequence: CASSPGREIVREQYF.

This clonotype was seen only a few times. The CDR3 region is CASTRRDRVGVGELFF. The CDR3 DNA is TGTGCCAGCACCAGAAGGGACAGGGTTGGGGTCGGGGAGCTGTTTTTT. This chain connects TRBV6-1 to TRBJ2-2; 9 bases match TRBD1. The J segment lost 7 bases and the V segment lost 7 bases, leaving 13 bases of the junction unmatched. Germline assignment: CDR1 MNHNS and CDR2 SASEGT. The CDR3 covers 16 residues.

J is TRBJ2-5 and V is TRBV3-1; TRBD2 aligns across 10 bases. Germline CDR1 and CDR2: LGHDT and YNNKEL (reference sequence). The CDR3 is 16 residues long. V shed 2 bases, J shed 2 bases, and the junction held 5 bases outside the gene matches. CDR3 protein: CASSQQTSGQQETQYF. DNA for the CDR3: TGTGCCAGCAGCCAACAGACTAGCGGGCAACAAGAGACCCAGTACTTC.

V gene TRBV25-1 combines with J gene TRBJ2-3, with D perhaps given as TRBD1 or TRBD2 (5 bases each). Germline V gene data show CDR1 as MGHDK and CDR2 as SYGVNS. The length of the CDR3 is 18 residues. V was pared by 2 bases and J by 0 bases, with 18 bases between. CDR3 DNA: TGTGCCAGCAGTGAACTGGGACCGATGCCCGCTAGCACAGATACGCAGTATTTT. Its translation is CASSELGPMPASTDTQYF.